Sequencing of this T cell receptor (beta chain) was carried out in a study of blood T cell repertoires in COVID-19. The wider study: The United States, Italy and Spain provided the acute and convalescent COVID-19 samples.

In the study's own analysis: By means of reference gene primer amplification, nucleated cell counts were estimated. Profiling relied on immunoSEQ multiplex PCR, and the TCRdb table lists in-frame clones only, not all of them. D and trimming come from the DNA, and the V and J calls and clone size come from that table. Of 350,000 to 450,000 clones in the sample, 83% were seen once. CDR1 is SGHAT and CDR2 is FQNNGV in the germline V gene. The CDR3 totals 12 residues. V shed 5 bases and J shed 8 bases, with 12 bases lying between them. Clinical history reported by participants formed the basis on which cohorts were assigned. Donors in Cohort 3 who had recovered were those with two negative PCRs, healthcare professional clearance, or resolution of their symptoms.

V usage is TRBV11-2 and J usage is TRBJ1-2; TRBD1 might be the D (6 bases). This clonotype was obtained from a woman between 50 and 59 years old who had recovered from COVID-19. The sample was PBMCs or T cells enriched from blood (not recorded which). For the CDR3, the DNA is TGTGCCAGCAGCCGCTCAGGGGACGGCTACACCTTC. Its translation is CASSRSGDGYTF.